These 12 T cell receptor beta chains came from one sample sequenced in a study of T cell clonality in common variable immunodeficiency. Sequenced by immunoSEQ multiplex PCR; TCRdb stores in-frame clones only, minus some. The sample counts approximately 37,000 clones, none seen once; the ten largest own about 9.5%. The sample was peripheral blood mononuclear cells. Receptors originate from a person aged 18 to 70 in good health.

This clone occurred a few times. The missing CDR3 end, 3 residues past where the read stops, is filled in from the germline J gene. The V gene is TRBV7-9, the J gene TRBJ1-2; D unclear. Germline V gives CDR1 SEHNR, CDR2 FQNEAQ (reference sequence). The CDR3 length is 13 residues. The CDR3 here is CASSRQQLYDYTF. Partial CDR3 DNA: TGTGCCAGCAGCCGACAACAACTCTACGAC. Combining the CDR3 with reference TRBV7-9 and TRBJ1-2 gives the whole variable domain DTGVSQNPRHKITKRGQNVTFRCDPISEHNRLYWYRQTLGQGPEFLTYFQNEAQLEKSRLLSDRFSAERPKGSFSTLEIQRTEQGDSAMYLCASSRQQLYDYTFGSGTRLTVV.

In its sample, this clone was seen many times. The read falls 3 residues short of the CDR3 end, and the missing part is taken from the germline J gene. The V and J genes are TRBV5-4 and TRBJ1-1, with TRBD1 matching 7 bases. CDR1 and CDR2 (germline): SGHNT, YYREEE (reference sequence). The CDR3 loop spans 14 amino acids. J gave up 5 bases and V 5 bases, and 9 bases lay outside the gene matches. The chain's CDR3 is CASSHRQGVTEAFF. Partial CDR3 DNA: TGTGCCAGCAGTCATCGACAGGGTGTAACTGAA.

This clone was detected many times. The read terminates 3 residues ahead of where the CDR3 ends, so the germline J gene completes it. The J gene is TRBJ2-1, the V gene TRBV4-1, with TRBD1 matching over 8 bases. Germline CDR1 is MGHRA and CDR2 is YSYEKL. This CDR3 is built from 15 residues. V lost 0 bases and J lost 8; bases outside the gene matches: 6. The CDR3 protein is CASSQEPDRGDEQFF. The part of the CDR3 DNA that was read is TGCGCCAGCAGCCAAGAACCCGACAGGGGCGATGAG.

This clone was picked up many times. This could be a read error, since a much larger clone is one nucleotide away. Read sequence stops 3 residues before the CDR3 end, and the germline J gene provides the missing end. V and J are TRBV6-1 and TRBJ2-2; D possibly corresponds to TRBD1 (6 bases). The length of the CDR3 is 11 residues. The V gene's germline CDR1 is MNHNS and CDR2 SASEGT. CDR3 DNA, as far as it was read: TGTGCCAGCAGTGCGCAGGGGCTG. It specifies CASSAQGL. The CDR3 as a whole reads CASSAQGLLFF.

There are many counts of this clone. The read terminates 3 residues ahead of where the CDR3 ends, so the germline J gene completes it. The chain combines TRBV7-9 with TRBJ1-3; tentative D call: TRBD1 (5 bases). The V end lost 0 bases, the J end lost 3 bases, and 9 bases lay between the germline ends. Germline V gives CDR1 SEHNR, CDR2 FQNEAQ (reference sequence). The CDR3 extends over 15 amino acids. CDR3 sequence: CASSLAEGVGNTIYF. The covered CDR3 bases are TGTGCCAGCAGCTTAGCGGAAGGGGTTGGAAACACC. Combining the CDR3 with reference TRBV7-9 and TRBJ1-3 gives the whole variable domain DTGVSQNPRHKITKRGQNVTFRCDPISEHNRLYWYRQTLGQGPEFLTYFQNEAQLEKSRLLSDRFSAERPKGSFSTLEIQRTEQGDSAMYLCASSLAEGVGNTIYFGEGSWLTVV.

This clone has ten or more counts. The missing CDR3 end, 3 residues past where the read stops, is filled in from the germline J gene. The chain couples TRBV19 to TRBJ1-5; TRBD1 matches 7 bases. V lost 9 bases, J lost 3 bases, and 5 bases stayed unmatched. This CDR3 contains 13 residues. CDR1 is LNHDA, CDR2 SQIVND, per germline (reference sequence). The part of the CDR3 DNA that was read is TGTGCCAGCAAGGGACAGTCCAATCAGCCC. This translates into CASKGQSNQP. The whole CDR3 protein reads CASKGQSNQPQHF.

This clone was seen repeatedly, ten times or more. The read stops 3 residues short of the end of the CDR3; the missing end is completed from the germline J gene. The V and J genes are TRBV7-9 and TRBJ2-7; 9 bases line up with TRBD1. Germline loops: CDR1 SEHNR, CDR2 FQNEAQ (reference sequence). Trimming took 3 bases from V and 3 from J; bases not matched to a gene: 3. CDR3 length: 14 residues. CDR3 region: CASSFPGQGYEQYF. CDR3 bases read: TGTGCCAGCAGCTTCCCGGGACAGGGCTACGAG.

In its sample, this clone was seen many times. CDR3 protein: CSVTGGSENIQYF. The sequenced part of the CDR3 DNA is TGCAGCGTGACAGGGGGCTCGGAAAACATT. The chain employs TRBV29-1 and TRBJ2-4; 10 nucleotides agree with TRBD1. Coverage ceases 3 residues before the CDR3 finishes, and the germline J gene fills in the end. The CDR3 contains 13 residues. Germline V gene lookup returns CDR1 SQVTM and CDR2 ANQGSEA. V shed 6 bases and J 5 bases; nucleotides not matched to a gene: 4.

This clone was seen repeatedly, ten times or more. CDR3 amino acids: CSAKGTSGYEQYF. Partial CDR3 DNA: TGCAGTGCTAAGGGGACTAGCGGCTACGAG. This chain connects TRBV20-1 to TRBJ2-7, with 11 nucleotides matching TRBD2. The CDR3 end lies 3 residues beyond the end of the read and is filled in from the germline J gene. Trimming at V came to 4 bases and at J to 3 bases, leaving 2 bases not matched to a gene. The CDR3 runs 13 residues. Germline assignment: CDR1 DFQATT and CDR2 SNEGSKA (reference sequence).

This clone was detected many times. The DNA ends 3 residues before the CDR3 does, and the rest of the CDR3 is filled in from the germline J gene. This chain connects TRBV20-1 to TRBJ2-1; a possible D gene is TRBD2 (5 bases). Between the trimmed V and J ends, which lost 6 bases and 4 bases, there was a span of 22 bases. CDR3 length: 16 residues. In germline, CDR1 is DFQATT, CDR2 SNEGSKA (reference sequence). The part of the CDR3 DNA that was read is TGCAGTGCCACTAGAGGAGGAAGTTACGGATACAATGAG. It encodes CSATRGGSYGYNE. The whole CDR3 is CSATRGGSYGYNEQFF.

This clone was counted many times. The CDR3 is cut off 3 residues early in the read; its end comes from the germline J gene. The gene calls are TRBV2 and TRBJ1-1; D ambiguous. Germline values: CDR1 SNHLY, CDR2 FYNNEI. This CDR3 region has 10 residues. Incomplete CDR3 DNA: TGTGCCAGCAGTGAAGACTGG. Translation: CASSEDW. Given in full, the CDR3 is CASSEDWAFF.

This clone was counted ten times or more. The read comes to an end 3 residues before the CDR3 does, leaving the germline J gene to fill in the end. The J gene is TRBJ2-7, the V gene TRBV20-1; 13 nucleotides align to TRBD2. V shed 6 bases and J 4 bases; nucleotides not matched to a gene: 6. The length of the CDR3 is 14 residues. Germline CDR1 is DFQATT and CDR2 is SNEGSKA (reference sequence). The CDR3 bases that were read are TGCAGTGCGCTAGGGACTAGCGGGGAATACGAG. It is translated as CSALGTSGEYE. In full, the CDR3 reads CSALGTSGEYEQYF.